Ten or more counts support the clone carrying this T cell receptor (beta chain). The antigen remains undetermined. Subjects with ophthalmopathy showed a Clinical Activity Score no lower than 3, a NOSPECS grade no lower than 4, and a duration shorter than 3 months. The CDR3 is 15 amino acids. Germline loops: CDR1 SGHAT, CDR2 FQNNGV. V was trimmed by 1 base and J by 3 bases, leaving 12 bases between them. TCR beta CDR3 sequences were amplified from RNA transcripts. With the HTBI primer set, the TCR CDR3 went through a first round of RT-PCR. From the multiplex PCR reads, TCRdb called clonotypes with MiXCR, one entry per CDR3 protein. The data show 300,000 to 400,000 distinct CDR3 sequences, roughly 14% seen once. These data belong to a study of T cells in Graves' hyperthyroidism and ophthalmopathy. Study-level points and caveats: The majority of expanded thyroid clonotypes above 0.001 also appeared in blood.

V is TRBV11-2 and J is TRBJ1-1, with D unresolved. This clonotype originated in a woman aged 25 to 39 with Graves' ophthalmopathy. Source material: blood. CDR3 bases: TGTGCCAGCAGCTTAGTGGGCTATCTGCACACTGAAGCTTTCTTT. Translating gives CASSLVGYLHTEAFF. Complete variable domain (other parts from reference TRBV11-2 and TRBJ1-1): EAGVAQSPRYKIIEKRQSVAFWCNPISGHATLYWYQQILGQGPKLLIQFQNNGVVDDSQLPKDRFSAERLKGVDSTLKIQPAKLEDSAVYLCASSLVGYLHTEAFFGQGTRLTVV.